This T cell receptor beta chain came from a study of blood T cell repertoires in COVID-19. Study-level information: T cells, B-cell-depleted T cells, or PBMCs supplied cDNA or gDNA.

In the original analysis: Estimation of nucleated cell counts relied on the amplification of reference gene primers. This table comes from immunoSEQ multiplex PCR, and its TCRdb copy is limited to in-frame clones, with some not included. That table is the source of V, J and clone size, and D and trimming were worked out from the DNA. The sample shows 140,000 or so clones, about 86% of them seen only once. Sequenced input: peripheral blood. The TCR sequence derives from a human donor in a cohort sampled during active COVID-19.

Here the CDR3 DNA reads TGTGCCAGCACCTCCCGGACTAGCGGGAGGGCCATGGCGCAGTATTTT. Its translation: CASTSRTSGRAMAQYF. The V gene is TRBV27, the J gene TRBJ2-3; 15 nucleotides align to TRBD2. The CDR3 extends over 16 amino acids. Per germline, CDR1 MNHEY and CDR2 SMNVEV (reference sequence). Losses at the gene ends were 7 bases for V and 10 bases for J; bases not matched to a gene: 12.